This entry features one T cell receptor (beta chain) sequence. Its antigen specificity is not known. Base-call qualities are not available, and no considerably larger clone is one nucleotide away. The run used an Illumina HiSeq 2500. Quantitative 5'-RACE with molecular barcodes was used to prepare TCR beta libraries. Turning to the authors' computational methods: A new computational method based on a probabilistic model of VDJ rearrangement was used to identify disease-linked TCR variants. TCRdb reran the public reads through fastp at Q25 and MiXCR, keeping productive beta chains. Each entry merges the rows of one CDR3 protein and shows their most common DNA and genes. Clone size and V and J calls follow TCRdb, not the original study. This sample lists over 150,000 distinct CDR3 sequences; over 10% were detected once. Approximately 15% of the sample rests with the top ten. The data are from a study of CD8 T cells in ankylosing spondylitis (dated by TCRdb to the late 2010s). Describing the broader study: The study profiled T cell receptor beta repertoires in healthy donors and ankylosing spondylitis patients to find disease-linked TCR variants. The full study cohort comprised 20 to 25 ankylosing spondylitis patients and about 110 healthy donors. Samples of peripheral blood were taken, and for ankylosing spondylitis patients, synovial fluid was collected as well.

CDR1 and CDR2 are drawn from the germline V gene: SGHAT, FQNNGV. V is cut by 2 bases and J by 2 bases, and the space between the germline ends is 8 bases. The CDR3 runs 14 amino acids, cysteine and phenylalanine included. CDR3 DNA only is kept here, 42 bases in frame from base 1. Overall results and qualifications from the work: In peripheral blood, the disease-linked clones were found at relatively low frequencies and had a CD8+ phenotype. A TCR beta motif made up of eight highly homologous amino acid variants appeared to be characteristic of blood from ankylosing spondylitis patients. Some motif variants were previously reported in synovial fluid and blood of reactive arthritis patients, suggesting common disease-initiation mechanisms. The disease-linked clones were reported to be significantly enriched in matched synovial fluid samples from ankylosing spondylitis patients.

This chain joins TRBV11-2 to TRBJ2-3; the D segment cannot be called with confidence. The sequence was collected from a male donor with ankylosing spondylitis or in good health (not recorded which). Sequencing input: blood, either unsorted or a sorted T cell fraction (not recorded which). The DNA is TGTGCCAGCAGCTTACCCCCTTCCACAGATACGCAGTATTTT. Its product reads: CASSLPPSTDTQYF.